This T cell receptor (beta chain) was recorded in a study of cytomegalovirus exposure and HLA in healthy donors. Broader study findings: The listing of some 170 TCR beta chains classed them as cytomegalovirus-associated. As was reported, the HLA-A and HLA-B alleles of most subjects were accurately predicted from TCR beta sequences. Across donors, most TCRs were seen rarely, yet some public ones were widespread.

Vbeta (60) and Jbeta (13) primers were used in the PCR. Sequenced by immunoSEQ multiplex PCR; TCRdb stores in-frame clones only, minus some. The repertoire holds roughly 130,000 clones, roughly 80% seen once, with around 3% in the top ten. Germline values: CDR1 WSHSY, CDR2 SAAADI. The CDR3 consists of 16 residues. The ends lost 1 base at V and 4 bases at J; junction bases unmatched: 7. A note on this clone: Its antigen remains unknown.

This sequence originates from a male donor in good health and CMV-seronegative. Input material: PBMCs. The chain combines TRBV10-2 with TRBJ2-5; 9 nucleotides match TRBD1. CDR3 amino acids: CASSEYRGLRGETQYF. The CDR3 nucleotides read TGCGCCAGCAGTGAGTACAGGGGGCTAAGAGGAGAGACCCAGTACTTC.